One and the same sample provided the 27 T cell receptor beta chains below, sequenced in a study of T cell responses to AZD1222 COVID-19 vaccine. Produced via immunoSEQ multiplex PCR; TCRdb's table is partial and in-frame only. The sample shows around 170,000 clones, approximately 90% of them seen only once. The sequencing here drew on peripheral blood, taken on day 0 of AZD1222 vaccination. The receptor source for this set is an adult in good health.

This chain connects TRBV7-6 to TRBJ2-7; TRBD2 agrees at 8 bases. Germline values: CDR1 SGHVS, CDR2 FNYEAQ. The CDR3 runs 15 residues. The J segment lost 5 bases and the V segment lost 5 bases, leaving 11 bases of the junction unmatched. In DNA form, the CDR3 reads TGTGCCAGCAGCCCCCTCAGCGGGAGTTCTGACGAGCAGTACTTC. Its protein is CASSPLSGSSDEQYF.

The chain couples TRBV3-1 (or the pseudogene TRBV3-2) to TRBJ1-2, with D unclear. The CDR3 contains 13 residues. With 2 bases removed from V and 4 bases from J, the gap between germline ends came to 8 bases. Germline CDR1 is LGHDT and CDR2 is YNNKEL (reference sequence). The CDR3 DNA follows: TGTGCCAGCAGCCAACGAGGTTCCTATGGCTACACCTTC. Translated: CASSQRGSYGYTF.

The V gene is TRBV6-5, the J gene TRBJ2-7; 7 nucleotides line up with TRBD2. The CDR3 sequence is 13 residues long. V shed 6 bases, J shed 1 base, and the junction held 3 bases outside the gene matches. CDR1 and CDR2 from the germline V gene are MNHEY and SVGAGI. The CDR3 sequence: CASRRLASYEQYF. CDR3 nucleotides: TGTGCCAGCAGACGACTAGCTTCCTACGAGCAGTACTTC.

The V gene is TRBV19, the J gene TRBJ2-1; D tentatively reads TRBD1 or TRBD2 (5 bases each). This CDR3 has 15 residues. The germline V gene encodes CDR1 LNHDA and CDR2 SQIVND (reference sequence). V was trimmed by 10 bases and J by 1 base, leaving 17 bases between them. CDR3 in DNA: TGTGCCACCTCGGGGCGCCAGCCTTCCTACAATGAGCAGTTCTTC. Its translation is CATSGRQPSYNEQFF. Full variable domain (rest looked up from reference TRBV19 and TRBJ2-1): DGGITQSPKYLFRKEGQNVTLSCEQNLNHDAMYWYRQDPGQGLRLIYYSQIVNDFQKGDIAEGYSVSREKKESFPLTVTSAQKNPTAFYLCATSGRQPSYNEQFFGPGTRLTVL.

The rearrangement joins TRBV5-1 to TRBJ2-3; D ambiguous. CDR3 size: 14 residues. The V gene's germline CDR1 is SGHRS and CDR2 YFSETQ. V was shortened by 5 bases and J by 0 bases, with 10 bases between the two germline ends. This chain's CDR3 is CASSPDPSTDTQYF. CDR3 nucleotides: TGCGCCAGCAGTCCTGACCCAAGCACAGATACGCAGTATTTT.

J is TRBJ1-2 and V is TRBV4-1, with D unclear. The V gene lost 0 bases and the J gene lost 2 bases, with 10 bases spanning the gap. The CDR3 consists of 15 residues. The germline V gene has CDR1 MGHRA and CDR2 YSYEKL. This CDR3 is CASSQDPQVNYGYTF. The CDR3 bases are TGCGCCAGCAGCCAAGATCCCCAGGTCAACTATGGCTACACCTTC.

This clone was detected only a few times. This rearrangement joins TRBV11-2 to TRBJ1-6, with D perhaps matching TRBD1 (6 bases). The CDR3 covers 17 residues. Germline V gene lookup returns CDR1 SGHAT and CDR2 FQNNGV. Trimming removed 0 bases from V and 7 bases from J, with 16 bases in between. This chain's CDR3 is CASSLESQGGKNSPLHF. The CDR3 DNA is TGTGCCAGCAGCTTAGAGTCACAGGGTGGTAAAAATTCACCCCTCCACTTT.

The chain links TRBV14 to TRBJ1-3; D ambiguous. This CDR3 has 13 amino acids. Germline V gene lookup returns CDR1 SGHDN and CDR2 FVKESK. V shed 1 base and J shed 4 bases, with 5 bases lying between them. The CDR3 reads CASSQASGNTIYF. DNA of the CDR3: TGTGCCAGCAGCCAAGCGTCCGGAAACACCATATATTTT.

The chain recombines TRBV10-2 with TRBJ2-7; D may correspond to TRBD1 or TRBD2 (5 bases each). This CDR3 has 17 residues. The germline CDR1 and CDR2 sequences are WSHSY and SAAADI. Trimming left V 10 bases short and J 0 bases short, with 25 bases between. CDR3 coding DNA: TGCGCCATCACAATAAGGGACGACCTCCACCTCTCCTACGAGCAGTACTTC. Its translation is CAITIRDDLHLSYEQYF.

This chain joins TRBV28 and TRBJ2-7; 9 positions match TRBD2. This CDR3 is 16 amino acids long. V shed 7 bases, J shed 4 bases, and the junction held 14 bases outside the gene matches. Germline V CDR1 and CDR2: MDHEN, SYDVKM. CDR3 sequence reads: CASTPVRASGTYEQYF. Here the CDR3 DNA reads TGTGCCAGCACCCCCGTTCGGGCTAGCGGGACTTACGAGCAGTACTTC. The full variable domain, rest sourced from reference TRBV28 and TRBJ2-7, is DVKVTQSSRYLVKRTGEKVFLECVQDMDHENMFWYRQDPGLGLRLIYFSYDVKMKEKGDIPEGYSVSREKKERFSLILESASTNQTSMYLCASTPVRASGTYEQYFGPGTRLTVT.

The CDR3 region has the DNA TGTGCCAGCAGCCTACTGACGGAAAATGAAAAACTGTTTTTT. Translated: CASSLLTENEKLFF. The chain is built from TRBV7-9 and TRBJ1-4; D gene ambiguous. Germline V gives CDR1 SEHNR, CDR2 FQNEAQ (reference sequence). Trimming cost V 5 bases and J 5 bases, with 12 bases left between them. This CDR3 spans 14 amino acids.

The J gene is TRBJ2-1, the V gene TRBV11-3, with TRBD2 matching over 8 bases. The CDR3 contains 15 residues. Germline-derived CDR1 and CDR2 are SGHNT and YENEEA. The V segment lost 6 bases and the J segment 10 bases; nucleotides outside the gene matches: 14. The CDR3 spells CASRRTRGAGGEQFF. CDR3 sequence (DNA): TGTGCCAGCAGACGGACGAGGGGGGCGGGAGGCGAGCAGTTCTTC.

The chain recombines TRBV7-9 with TRBJ1-6; 7 bases are a match to TRBD1. The CDR3 length is 14 residues. CDR1 is SEHNR, CDR2 FQNEAQ, per germline (reference sequence). The V segment lost 4 bases and the J segment 11 bases; nucleotides outside the gene matches: 8. The CDR3 spells CASSSQGDLAPLHF. The CDR3 bases are TGTGCCAGCAGCTCCCAGGGGGACCTAGCACCCCTCCACTTT.

This clone has just one count. V and J are TRBV11-2 and TRBJ1-3; D is ambiguous. This CDR3 contains 13 residues. CDR1 and CDR2 from the germline V gene are SGHAT and FQNNGV. Between the trimmed V and J ends, which lost 3 bases and 4 bases, there was a span of 7 bases. CDR3 in amino acids: CASSFGMGNTIYF. CDR3 in DNA: TGTGCCAGCAGCTTCGGTATGGGAAACACCATATATTTT.

This chain uses TRBV11-3 with TRBJ2-2, with D hard to call. V was pared by 1 base and J by 4 bases, with 7 bases between. The CDR3 has 14 residues. CDR1 SGHNT and CDR2 YENEEA come from the germline V gene. The CDR3 spells CASSLGITTGELFF. CDR3 coding DNA: TGTGCCAGCAGCTTAGGGATCACCACCGGGGAGCTGTTTTTT.

The V gene is TRBV5-1, the J gene TRBJ2-1; tentatively, D is TRBD1 (6 bases). Germline CDR1 reads SGHRS; CDR2 reads YFSETQ. The CDR3 loop spans 16 amino acids. Trimming stripped 4 bases from V and 1 base from J, with 15 bases between. CDR3 sequence (DNA): TGCGCCAGCAGCCAAAGGGGGACCCAATCCTACAATGAGCAGTTCTTC. It yields the protein CASSQRGTQSYNEQFF.

The chain uses TRBV27 and TRBJ1-3; D remains ambiguous. The CDR3 is 14 residues long. Deletions cut 0 bases from V and 3 bases from J, with 6 bases between. The germline V gene encodes CDR1 MNHEY and CDR2 SMNVEV (reference sequence). This chain's CDR3 is CASSLSGNGNTIYF. DNA of the CDR3: TGTGCCAGCAGTTTATCAGGGAATGGAAACACCATATATTTT.

The V and J genes are TRBV11-2 and TRBJ1-1, with a weak D call TRBD1 (5 bases). Germline assignment: CDR1 SGHAT and CDR2 FQNNGV. The CDR3 has 12 residues. V shed 3 bases and J shed 8 bases, with 10 bases lying between them. CDR3 sequence reads: CASSFQGGEAFF. The DNA for the CDR3 is TGTGCCAGCAGCTTTCAGGGCGGAGAAGCTTTCTTT.

The chain is built from TRBV5-4 and TRBJ2-2, with 8 bases that match TRBD2. Germline CDR1 and CDR2: SGHNT and YYREEE (reference sequence). The V and J ends lost 4 bases and 4 bases, in that order; junction bases with no gene match: 9. The CDR3 extends over 16 amino acids. The CDR3 DNA reads TGTGCCAGCAGCGCCCTAAGCGGGGGTACCACCGGGGAGCTGTTTTTT. It yields the protein CASSALSGGTTGELFF.

The chain uses TRBV3-1 (or the pseudogene TRBV3-2) and TRBJ2-1; 10 bases align to TRBD2. J gave up 10 bases and V 4 bases, and 13 bases lay outside the gene matches. Germline CDR1 LGHDT, CDR2 YNNKEL (reference sequence). CDR3 length equals 16 residues. As DNA, the CDR3 is TGTGCCAGCAGCCCCAGGCTAGCTAGCGGGAGAGAGGAGCAGTTCTTC. It translates to CASSPRLASGREEQFF.

The chain joins TRBV6-2 or TRBV6-3 to TRBJ2-7; TRBD1 might be the D (5 bases). The V gene's germline CDR1 is MNHEY and CDR2 SVGEGT. Deletions cut 3 bases from V and 2 bases from J, with 8 bases between. The CDR3 loop spans 13 amino acids. CDR3 amino acids: CASSYSGTYEQYF. The DNA for the CDR3 is TGTGCCAGCAGTTATTCAGGGACCTACGAGCAGTACTTC.

The chain has TRBV19 and TRBJ1-1; D is undetermined. This CDR3 has 13 amino acids. The V and J ends lost 7 bases and 3 bases respectively, with 12 bases between them. Germline V gene lookup returns CDR1 LNHDA and CDR2 SQIVND (reference sequence). The CDR3 region is CASTGRRYTEAFF. CDR3 DNA sequence: TGTGCCAGTACAGGCCGCAGGTACACTGAAGCTTTCTTT.

The rearrangement links TRBV27 to TRBJ1-5; D possibly corresponds to TRBD1 (6 bases). The CDR3 is 15 amino acids. CDR1 is MNHEY, CDR2 SMNVEV, per germline (reference sequence). Trimming took off 6 bases at V and 5 bases at J, with 17 bases between the two ends. The CDR3 DNA sequence: TGTGCCAGCAGCAAAATCGGGACATTGGATCAGCCCCAGCATTTT. Residues: CASSKIGTLDQPQHF.

The genes are TRBV11-2 and TRBJ2-2; 7 bases are shared with TRBD2. Trimming cost V 7 bases and J 6 bases; bases outside gene matches: 5. This CDR3 has 13 residues. Germline V gene sequence: CDR1 SGHAT, CDR2 FQNNGV. The CDR3 DNA reads TGTGCCAGCACCCCGGGGAGGGCCGGGGAGCTGTTTTTT. Translated: CASTPGRAGELFF.

The gene calls are TRBV28 and TRBJ2-7; 11 positions agree with TRBD2. Germline lookup yields CDR1 MDHEN and CDR2 SYDVKM. This CDR3 contains 18 residues. J lost 2 bases, V lost 3 bases, and 12 bases had no gene match. CDR3 in DNA: TGTGCCAGCAGTTTTGGGTTGCTAGCGGGAGGAACAACCTACGAGCAGTACTTC. It is translated as CASSFGLLAGGTTYEQYF.

The rearrangement uses TRBV15 and TRBJ2-3, with 8 bases lining up with TRBD1. The J segment lost 3 bases and the V segment lost 1 base, leaving 15 bases of the junction unmatched. The CDR3 runs 19 residues. Germline lookup yields CDR1 LNHNV and CDR2 YYDKDF (reference sequence). CDR3 coding DNA: TGTGCCACCAGCAGAGGACCACCACTCGGGACAGGAGAAACAGATACGCAGTATTTT. This translates into CATSRGPPLGTGETDTQYF.

The rearrangement links TRBV4-1 to TRBJ2-2; 9 bases agree with TRBD1. After removal of 1 base from V and 6 bases from J, the junction contained 6 bases not matched to a gene. CDR1 and CDR2 (germline): MGHRA, YSYEKL. The CDR3 extends over 16 amino acids. This CDR3 reads CASSQAGTGSPGELFF. CDR3 coding DNA: TGCGCCAGCAGCCAAGCCGGGACAGGGAGCCCCGGGGAGCTGTTTTTT.